Below are 28 T cell receptor beta chains sequenced from a single sample in a study of human T cells and chemical hapten exposure. Via MiXCR, TCRdb re-called the RACE reads, giving one row per CDR3 protein. The profile shows tens of thousands of distinct CDR3 sequences, about 10% of them singletons. Noted time point: pre-sensitization, week 0. The treatment is: therapeutic diphenylcyclopropenone sensitization with weekly scalp DPC. This material consisted of whole blood, taken in connection with sensitization to the hapten diphenylcyclopropenone (DPC). These receptors were taken from a man aged 25 to 40 with alopecia areata. Some clones in this sample may be carry-over from other donors' samples.

Many counts were recorded for this clonotype. The chain uses TRBV6-2 or TRBV6-3 and TRBJ1-5, with TRBD1 matching over 7 bases. The CDR3 is 15 residues long. The V gene's germline CDR1 is MNHEY and CDR2 SVGEGT. After removal of 6 bases from V and 1 base from J, the junction contained 6 bases not matched to a gene. The CDR3, as DNA: TGTGCCAGCAGCCGCCAGGGGGTAAGCAATCAGCCCCAGCATTTT. Translation: CASSRQGVSNQPQHF.

Turning to this clonotype: This may stem from a read error, because a much larger clone lies one nucleotide away. This sequence joins TRBV3-1 and TRBJ2-3; the match to TRBD2 covers 8 bases. Germline V lookup: CDR1 LGHDT, CDR2 YNNKEL (reference sequence). This CDR3 region has 16 residues. The DNA for the CDR3 is TGTGCCGGCAGCCAAGATCCAGCGGGAGGCACAGATACGCAGTATTTT. It specifies CAGSQDPAGGTDTQYF.

The V gene is TRBV12-3 or TRBV12-4, the J gene TRBJ1-2; D is possibly TRBD1 (6 bases). The CDR3 consists of 14 residues. Trimming cost V 0 bases and J 4 bases, with 9 bases left between them. CDR3 region: CASSLAGAAYGYTF. Written as DNA, the CDR3 is TGTGCCAGCAGTTTAGCGGGGGCAGCCTATGGCTACACCTTC.

The chain links TRBV7-6 to TRBJ1-5, with D tentatively TRBD1 (5 bases). The CDR3 is 15 amino acids. With 1 base removed from V and 5 bases from J, the gap between germline ends came to 12 bases. The V gene's germline CDR1 is SGHVS and CDR2 FNYEAQ. The CDR3 DNA is TGTGCCAGCAGCTTAGGAGGGGCCACTTATCAGCCCCAGCATTTT. Translated, it gives CASSLGGATYQPQHF.

This clonotype has just a few counts. The CDR3, as DNA: TGTGCCAGCAGTTTAAGGGGGCTATACAATGAGCAGTTCTTC. As protein: CASSLRGLYNEQFF. The gene calls are TRBV28 and TRBJ2-1; 7 bases line up with TRBD1. This CDR3 spans 14 amino acids. Germline CDR1 is MDHEN and CDR2 is SYDVKM. V gave up 2 bases and J gave up 4 bases; unmatched junction bases: 2.

This clonotype was detected a few times. The V gene is TRBV5-1, the J gene TRBJ2-1; 7 nucleotides line up with TRBD2. Germline loops: CDR1 SGHRS, CDR2 YFSETQ. The V gene end was trimmed by 2 bases and the J gene end by 2 bases; junction bases not matched to a gene: 16. CDR3 length: 19 amino acids. Here the CDR3 DNA reads TGCGCCAGCAGCTTCGCCACAATGTGGGGGGGAGCAACCTACAATGAGCAGTTCTTC. It encodes CASSFATMWGGATYNEQFF.

This clonotype was seen more than once but under ten times. The chain carries TRBV5-1 and TRBJ2-7; 9 nucleotides line up with TRBD1. The CDR3 is 14 amino acids. The J segment lost 7 bases and the V segment lost 4 bases, leaving 9 bases of the junction unmatched. In germline, CDR1 is SGHRS, CDR2 YFSETQ. The CDR3 reads CASSPGQGVGEQYF. The CDR3 nucleotides read TGCGCCAGCAGCCCGGGACAGGGCGTCGGAGAGCAGTACTTC. The full variable domain, completed using reference TRBV5-1 and TRBJ2-7, is KAGVTQTPRYLIKTRGQQVTLSCSPISGHRSVSWYQQTPGQGLQFLFEYFSETQRNKGNFPGRFSGRQFSNSRSEMNVSTLELGDSALYLCASSPGQGVGEQYFGPGTRLTVT.

This clonotype was detected ten times or more. V usage is TRBV29-1 and J usage is TRBJ2-5, with D possibly being TRBD1 (5 bases). V was clipped by 5 bases and J by 1 base, with 11 bases between them. CDR1 is SQVTM, CDR2 ANQGSEA, per germline. The CDR3 is 13 residues long. This CDR3 is CSVHGRVQETQYF. The DNA for the CDR3 is TGCAGCGTTCATGGCAGGGTCCAAGAGACCCAGTACTTC.

This rearrangement joins TRBV30 to TRBJ1-1; D is unclear. The CDR3 is 15 residues long. Trimming took 4 bases from V and 0 from J, leaving 15 bases between them. Germline assignment: CDR1 GTSNPN and CDR2 SVGIG (reference sequence). CDR3 loop: CAWMARANMNTEAFF. The CDR3 DNA follows: TGTGCCTGGATGGCCCGGGCCAACATGAACACTGAAGCTTTCTTT. Together with reference TRBV30 and TRBJ1-1, the CDR3 gives the full variable domain: SQTIHQWPATLVQPVGSPLSLECTVEGTSNPNLYWYRQAAGRGLQLLFYSVGIGQISSEVPQNLSASRPQDRQFILSSKKLLLSDSGFYLCAWMARANMNTEAFFGQGTRLTVV.

This clonotype showed up many times. The chain recombines TRBV12-3 or TRBV12-4 with TRBJ2-5; possibly TRBD1 or TRBD2 for D (5 bases each). V was cut by 6 bases and J by 3 bases, with 17 bases left in between. The CDR3 consists of 15 residues. The CDR3 DNA sequence: TGTGCCAGCAGCCCCATGGGGGTTGCTAAAGAGACCCAGTACTTC. Protein: CASSPMGVAKETQYF.

This clonotype was counted at least ten times. The chain combines TRBV5-4 with TRBJ1-1; weak D call: TRBD1 (6 bases). Germline loops: CDR1 SGHNT, CDR2 YYREEE (reference sequence). With 4 bases removed from V and 4 bases from J, the gap between germline ends came to 17 bases. The CDR3 totals 15 residues. DNA for the CDR3: TGTGCCAGCAGCGTCCCCCGGGGGGCCGGCACTGAAGCTTTCTTT. It is translated as CASSVPRGAGTEAFF.

This clonotype came up many times. This chain joins TRBV7-9 and TRBJ2-1; the D is unclear. This CDR3 has 15 amino acids. CDR1 and CDR2 from the germline V gene are SEHNR and FQNEAQ (reference sequence). Trimming took 2 bases from V and 4 from J, leaving 12 bases between them. CDR3 amino acids: CASSLPDAQYNEQFF. CDR3 sequence (DNA): TGTGCCAGCAGCTTACCAGACGCCCAATACAATGAGCAGTTCTTC.

This clonotype occurred a few times. The genes are TRBV7-9 and TRBJ2-1; D gene uncertain. The CDR3 spans 15 residues. The germline V gene encodes CDR1 SEHNR and CDR2 FQNEAQ (reference sequence). V was trimmed by 3 bases and J by 4 bases, leaving 13 bases between them. CDR3 region: CASSFDQRLYNEQFF. CDR3 bases: TGTGCCAGCAGCTTTGACCAGCGCCTATACAATGAGCAGTTCTTC.

This clonotype was seen only a few times. V is TRBV18 and J is TRBJ2-7, with a weak D call TRBD1 (6 bases). CDR1 KGHSH and CDR2 LQKENI come from the germline V gene. Deletions cut 3 bases from V and 2 bases from J, with 8 bases between. This CDR3 is built from 13 residues. CDR3: CASSPDRPYEQYF. The DNA of the CDR3 is TGTGCCAGCTCACCGGACAGACCCTACGAGCAGTACTTC.

This clonotype was seen many times. The genes are TRBV12-3 or TRBV12-4 and TRBJ2-1; unclear D gene. The ends were cut back, 2 bases at V and 0 bases at J, with 5 bases in the middle. This CDR3 has 14 amino acids. The CDR3 protein is CASSLRSSYNEQFF. In DNA, the CDR3 is TGTGCCAGCAGTTTAAGGAGCTCCTACAATGAGCAGTTCTTC.

V gene TRBV6-2 or TRBV6-3 combines with J gene TRBJ2-5; 8 bases align to TRBD2. Germline V lookup: CDR1 MNHEY, CDR2 SVGEGT. The CDR3 extends over 16 amino acids. V was pared by 4 bases and J by 1 base, with 8 bases of the junction left unmatched. DNA for the CDR3: TGTGCCAGCAGTTCCATAGCGGGATCCCCCCAAGAGACCCAGTACTTC. Protein sequence: CASSSIAGSPQETQYF.

This clonotype was seen many times. This chain joins TRBV7-7 and TRBJ2-1; D might be TRBD2 (6 bases). Trimming left V 5 bases short and J 5 bases short, with 13 bases between. The CDR3 runs to 14 residues. The germline gives CDR1 SSHAT, CDR2 FNYEAQ (reference sequence). The CDR3 region is CASSRGLSDNEQFF. In nucleotides, the CDR3 is TGTGCCAGCAGCCGCGGACTAAGTGACAATGAGCAGTTCTTC.

This clonotype was observed at least ten times. J is TRBJ1-2 and V is TRBV6-2 or TRBV6-3; 7 bases map to TRBD1. CDR3 length: 19 residues. Germline V gene lookup returns CDR1 MNHEY and CDR2 SVGEGT. V lost 6 bases to trimming and J lost 0 bases; unmatched junction nucleotides: 19. The CDR3 DNA sequence: TGTGCCAGCAGCGTTCCGAAAAGGGGGCAATTGGTGGCTAACTATGGCTACACCTTC. Translating gives CASSVPKRGQLVANYGYTF.

This clonotype was seen repeatedly, ten times or more. This chain uses TRBV4-2 with TRBJ2-3; 12 nucleotides agree with TRBD2. Trimming cost V 1 base and J 0 bases; bases outside gene matches: 5. This CDR3 is built from 18 residues. CDR1 LGHNA and CDR2 YNFKEQ come from the germline V gene. The CDR3 bases are TGTGCCAGCAGCCAAGGACTAGCGGGGGCCCTAAGCACAGATACGCAGTATTTT. Amino acid sequence: CASSQGLAGALSTDTQYF.

This clonotype showed up just a few times. The chain links TRBV7-6 to TRBJ2-7; TRBD2 matches 12 bases. This CDR3 contains 14 residues. The V gene's germline CDR1 is SGHVS and CDR2 FNYEAQ. Unmatched junction bases numbered 5, after V lost 5 bases and J lost 6 bases. CDR3 DNA sequence: TGTGCCAGCAGCCCCCTAGCGGGGGGGTTCGAGCAGTACTTC. Encoded protein: CASSPLAGGFEQYF.

This clonotype has ten or more counts. The V gene is TRBV20-1, the J gene TRBJ2-1; the D gene is possibly TRBD2 (6 bases). This CDR3 contains 13 residues. Germline CDR1 is DFQATT and CDR2 is SNEGSKA (reference sequence). The V end lost 1 base, the J end lost 9 bases, and 13 bases lay between the germline ends. Here the CDR3 DNA reads TGCAGTGCTAGAGGGGCAACTAGCTTTGAGCAGTTCTTC. This gives the protein CSARGATSFEQFF.

This clonotype turned up a few times. The J gene is TRBJ2-2, the V gene TRBV7-3; the match to TRBD2 covers 8 bases. From germline, CDR1 is SGHTA and CDR2 FQGTGA. The CDR3 covers 16 residues. Trimming cost V 4 bases and J 5 bases; bases outside gene matches: 9. CDR3 in DNA: TGTGCCAGCAGCTCCCTGAGCGGGGGCATTACCGGGGAGCTGTTTTTT. Amino acid sequence: CASSSLSGGITGELFF.

This clonotype was detected ten times or more. J is TRBJ1-2 and V is TRBV29-1; maybe TRBD1 (5 bases). The germline V and J ends were trimmed by 6 bases and 5 bases, with 16 bases remaining between them. The CDR3 extends over 13 amino acids. Looked up from germline, CDR1 is SQVTM and CDR2 is ANQGSEA. The CDR3 nucleotides are TGCAGCGTGGCCCTGGGGGACGCTTATGGCTACACCTTC. Its translation: CSVALGDAYGYTF.

The chain employs TRBV6-6 and TRBJ1-1, with 10 nucleotides matching TRBD1. CDR1 is MNHNY and CDR2 is SVGAGI in the germline V gene (reference sequence). The CDR3 consists of 15 residues. The junction had 7 bases not matched to a gene; V was cut back by 4 bases and J by 5 bases. CDR3 bases: TGTGCCAGCAGTTCGGGACAGGGGATCGATACTGAAGCTTTCTTT. This encodes CASSSGQGIDTEAFF.

This clonotype was seen at least ten times. V usage is TRBV7-8 and J usage is TRBJ1-5; 8 bases agree with TRBD1. The CDR3 runs 17 residues. Germline values: CDR1 SGHVS, CDR2 FQNEAQ. The ends lost 1 base at V and 6 bases at J; junction bases unmatched: 11. This CDR3 reads CASSLERTGLMFQPQHF. The CDR3, as DNA: TGTGCCAGCAGCTTAGAAAGGACAGGGCTTATGTTTCAGCCCCAGCATTTT.

By sample share, this clonotype is medium-sized. This sequence joins TRBV20-1 and TRBJ2-2; 7 positions match TRBD2. The V gene end was trimmed by 3 bases and the J gene end by 0 bases; junction bases not matched to a gene: 7. From germline, CDR1 is DFQATT and CDR2 SNEGSKA (reference sequence). CDR3 length: 16 residues. The CDR3 sequence is CSASSGGGANTGELFF. CDR3 DNA sequence: TGCAGTGCTAGCTCCGGCGGGGGTGCGAACACCGGGGAGCTGTTTTTT.

This clonotype was found many times. This sequence joins TRBV20-1 and TRBJ1-2, with 7 positions matching TRBD1. Per germline, CDR1 DFQATT and CDR2 SNEGSKA (reference sequence). Losses at the gene ends were 4 bases for V and 0 bases for J; bases not matched to a gene: 5. This CDR3 is 14 amino acids long. The chain's CDR3 is CSATRDSTNYGYTF. CDR3 DNA: TGCAGTGCTACCAGGGACAGCACTAACTATGGCTACACCTTC.

This rearrangement joins TRBV13 to TRBJ2-3; 7 bases match TRBD1. The V and J ends lost 6 bases and 6 bases, in that order; junction bases with no gene match: 9. There are 14 residues in the CDR3. Germline V gives CDR1 PRHDT, CDR2 FYEKMQ (reference sequence). CDR3 nucleotides: TGTGCCAGCAGACCCGACAGGGTACGGGATACGCAGTATTTT. It is translated as CASRPDRVRDTQYF.